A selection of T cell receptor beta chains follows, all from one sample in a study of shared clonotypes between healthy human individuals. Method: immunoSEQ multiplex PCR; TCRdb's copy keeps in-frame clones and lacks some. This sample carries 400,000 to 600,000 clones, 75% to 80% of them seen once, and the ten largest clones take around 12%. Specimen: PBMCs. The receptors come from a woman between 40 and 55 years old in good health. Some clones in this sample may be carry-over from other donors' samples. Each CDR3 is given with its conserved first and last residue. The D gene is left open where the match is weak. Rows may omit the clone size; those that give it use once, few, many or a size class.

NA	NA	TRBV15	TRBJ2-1	TGTGCCACCAGCAGAGTGACAGGCGCTAACAATGAGCAGTTCTTC	CATSRVTGANNEQFF
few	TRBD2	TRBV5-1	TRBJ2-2	TGCGCCAGCAGCTTGGAAGGGACTAGCGGGAGGGACACCGGGGAGCTGTTTTTT	CASSLEGTSGRDTGELFF
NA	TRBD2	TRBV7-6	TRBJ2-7	TGTGCCAGCAGCTCCGGGACTAGCGTTTACGAGCAGTACTTC	CASSSGTSVYEQYF
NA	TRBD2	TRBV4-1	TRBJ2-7	TGCGCCAGCAGCCAGGGACTAGCGGGAGTCGGTACCTACGAGCAGTACTTC	CASSQGLAGVGTYEQYF
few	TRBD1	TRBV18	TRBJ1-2	TGTGCCAGCTCAGCGACAGGGACCAACTATGGCTACACCTTC	CASSATGTNYGYTF
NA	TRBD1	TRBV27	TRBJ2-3	TGTGCCAGCAGTTGGGACAGAAACACAGATACGCAGTATTTT	CASSWDRNTDTQYF
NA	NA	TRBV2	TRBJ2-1	TGTGCCAGCATCCCCGAGTTCTCTTCCAATGAGCAGTTCTTC	CASIPEFSSNEQFF
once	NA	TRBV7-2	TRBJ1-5	TGTGCCAGCAGCGACAACAGGGATCAGCCCCAGCATTTT	CASSDNRDQPQHF
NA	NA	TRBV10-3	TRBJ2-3	TGTGCCATCAGTGAGAGGCGGGGAGAAACAGATACGCAGTATTTT	CAISERRGETDTQYF
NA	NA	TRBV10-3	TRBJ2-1	TGTGCCATCAGTGATTTGGGGTTCTACAATGAGCAGTTCTTC	CAISDLGFYNEQFF
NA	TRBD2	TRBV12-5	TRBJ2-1	TGTGCTAGTGGTTCCATAGCGGGCAATGAGCAGTTCTTC	CASGSIAGNEQFF
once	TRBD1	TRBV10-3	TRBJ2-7	TGTGCCATCAGTTCGGACAGGGACGGCGAGCAGTACTTC	CAISSDRDGEQYF
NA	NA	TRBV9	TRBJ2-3	TGTGCCAGCAGCCCCCTCTGGGCGCCCAGCACAGATACGCAGTATTTT	CASSPLWAPSTDTQYF
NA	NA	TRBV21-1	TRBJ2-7	TGTGCCAGCAGCGCTCGAGAGGGACATCGTTTGCACGAGCAGTACTTC	CASSAREGHRLHEQYF
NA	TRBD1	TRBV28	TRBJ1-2	TGTGCCAGCAGTTTAGGACAGGCGCCCCTGTTCGGCTACACCTTC	CASSLGQAPLFGYTF
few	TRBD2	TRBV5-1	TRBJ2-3	TGCGCCAGCAGCTTGACGGGGACTAGCGGGAGTGGGGATACGCAGTATTTT	CASSLTGTSGSGDTQYF
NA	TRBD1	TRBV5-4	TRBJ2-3	TGTGCCAGCACCCTTGCAGGGGGCCGGGCAGATACGCAGTATTTT	CASTLAGGRADTQYF
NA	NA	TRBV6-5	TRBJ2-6	TGTGCCAGCAGTTACGTAAAGACTTCTGGGGCCAACGTCCTGACTTTC	CASSYVKTSGANVLTF
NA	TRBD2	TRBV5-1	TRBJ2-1	TGCGCCAGCAGCGCCGAGAGGGGACTAGCGGGAGCCTACAATGAGCAGTTCTTC	CASSAERGLAGAYNEQFF
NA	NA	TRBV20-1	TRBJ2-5	TGCAGTGCTAGCAGGCAAGAGACCCAGTACTTC	CSASRQETQYF
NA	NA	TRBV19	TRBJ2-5	TGTGCCAGTAGGGAGAACAGAGGGTCAGAGACCCAGTACTTC	CASRENRGSETQYF
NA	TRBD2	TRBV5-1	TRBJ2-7	TGCGCCAGCAGCTTGGGACTAGCGCTAGACGAGCAGTACTTC	CASSLGLALDEQYF
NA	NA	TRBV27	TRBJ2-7	TGTGCCACCCAGGCCCGGTTGGGCTACGAGCAGTACTTC	CATQARLGYEQYF
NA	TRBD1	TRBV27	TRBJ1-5	TGTGCCAGCAGCCAAAGTCAGGGGGCAGTTCAGCCCCAGCATTTT	CASSQSQGAVQPQHF
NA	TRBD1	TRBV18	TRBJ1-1	TGTGCCAGCTCACCAAGACAGGGTGGTGAAGCTTTCTTT	CASSPRQGGEAFF
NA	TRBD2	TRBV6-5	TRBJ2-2	TGTGCCAGCAGGGGGAGCGGGAGGGAGACCGGGGAGCTGTTTTTT	CASRGSGRETGELFF
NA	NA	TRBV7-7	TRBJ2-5	TGTGCCAGCAGCTTGTCGGGAGTGGTGCAAGAGACCCAGTACTTC	CASSLSGVVQETQYF
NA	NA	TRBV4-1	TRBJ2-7	TGCGCCAGCAGCCAAGGGCGGGGCACATCCTACGAGCAGTACTTC	CASSQGRGTSYEQYF
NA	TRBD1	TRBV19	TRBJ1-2	TGTGCCAGTAGTATAGGGACAGGGGCTGGCTACACCTTC	CASSIGTGAGYTF
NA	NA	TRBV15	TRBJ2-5	TGTGCCACCAGCAGAGATGTCGGCAGGCGGACCCAGTACTTC	CATSRDVGRRTQYF
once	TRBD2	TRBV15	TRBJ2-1	TGTGCCACCACCCGGACTAGCGGGAGGGTAAATGAGCAGTTCTTC	CATTRTSGRVNEQFF
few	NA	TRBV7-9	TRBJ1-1	TGTGCCAGCAGCCCCCAAGCTGAATGGAAGGAAGCTTTCTTT	CASSPQAEWKEAFF
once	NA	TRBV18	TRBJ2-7	TGTGCCAGCTCACAGGGAAGGCACGAGCAGTACTTC	CASSQGRHEQYF
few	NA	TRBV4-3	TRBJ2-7	TGCGCCAGCAGCCAAGATACGGCCCCAGACCGTTACGAGCAGTACTTC	CASSQDTAPDRYEQYF
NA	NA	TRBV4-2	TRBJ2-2	TGTGCCAGCAGCCAAGATTGGGAGCGGACGGCCTGGAGCGGGGAGCTGTTTTTT	CASSQDWERTAWSGELFF
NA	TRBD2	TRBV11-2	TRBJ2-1	TGTGCCAGCAGCCGCGCAGGCGGGAGGGCCTCAAATGAGCAGTTCTTC	CASSRAGGRASNEQFF
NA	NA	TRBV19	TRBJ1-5	TGTGCCAGTAGGGGCAGGGTGACCACTCTTAGCAATCAGCCCCAGCATTTT	CASRGRVTTLSNQPQHF